A selection of T cell receptor beta chains follows, all from one sample in a study of T-cell reconstitution after alpha-beta-depleted transplantation in children. One entry per CDR3 protein, called by TCRdb with MiXCR from the PCR reads. The top ten hold approximately 8.2% of the sample, which has 250,000 to 300,000 distinct CDR3 sequences, roughly 7.8% seen once. The input for sequencing was peripheral blood, taken 360 days after TCRalphabeta/CD19-depleted stem cell transplant. The receptor set was obtained from a female patient aged 2-15 years who had a stem cell transplant for Fanconi anemia, so the T cells may come from the graft donor. CDR3s include the opening cysteine and the closing phenylalanine or tryptophan. A D gene is named only where the DNA matches it firmly. Where a row states a size, it is once, few, many or the class of an expanded clone; other rows omit it.

j_gene,len,abundance,v_gene,d_gene,CDR3aa,CDR3nt
TRBJ2-1,15,-,TRBV5-1,-,CASSFDRQTYNEQFF,TGCGCCAGCAGCTTCGATCGGCAGACGTACAATGAGCAGTTCTTC
TRBJ2-2,14,many,TRBV29-1,-,CSVEDQVNTGELFF,TGCAGCGTTGAAGATCAGGTCAACACCGGGGAGCTGTTTTTT
TRBJ2-2,16,many,TRBV20-1,TRBD1,CSARRDGQGGTGELFF,TGCAGTGCTAGGCGCGACGGACAGGGGGGCACCGGGGAGCTGTTTTTT
TRBJ1-6,15,many,TRBV18,TRBD1,CASSPRQGNNSPLHF,TGTGCCAGCTCACCTAGACAGGGGAATAATTCACCCCTCCACTTT
TRBJ2-5,12,few,TRBV2,-,CASSVLSETQYF,TGTGCCAGCAGTGTTCTGTCGGAGACCCAGTACTTC
TRBJ2-6,16,many,TRBV5-1,-,CASSFQRTFGANVLTF,TGCGCCAGCAGTTTTCAAAGGACTTTTGGGGCCAACGTCCTGACTTTC
TRBJ2-3,14,many,TRBV7-3,-,CASSSAAHTDTQYF,TGTGCCAGCAGCAGTGCGGCCCACACAGATACGCAGTATTTT
TRBJ1-1,11,many,TRBV20-1,-,CSARAGAEAFF,TGCAGTGCCAGAGCAGGGGCCGAAGCTTTCTTT
TRBJ1-6,14,few,TRBV5-1,-,CASSLAGEGLTLHF,TGCGCCAGCAGCTTGGCCGGGGAGGGTTTGACCCTCCACTTT
TRBJ2-1,14,few,TRBV7-6,TRBD1,CASSLAPGGNEQFF,TGTGCCAGCAGCTTAGCACCAGGGGGTAATGAGCAGTTCTTC
TRBJ2-7,15,-,TRBV20-1,TRBD2,CSAGTSGSGNYEQYF,TGCAGTGCTGGGACTAGCGGGAGTGGCAACTACGAGCAGTACTTC
TRBJ2-7,15,few,TRBV6-1,TRBD1,CASSMGQGDAYEQYF,TGTGCCAGCAGCATGGGACAGGGGGATGCCTACGAGCAGTACTTC
TRBJ1-1,16,many,TRBV6-5,-,CASSYSYGLRTGEAFF,TGTGCCAGCAGTTACTCCTATGGGTTGCGGACCGGGGAAGCTTTCTTT
TRBJ2-1,16,many,TRBV7-9,-,CASSPKGVSSYNEQFF,TGTGCCAGCAGTCCAAAGGGGGTTAGCTCCTACAATGAGCAGTTCTTC